The T cell receptor (beta chain) under discussion was sequenced for a study of blood T cell repertoires in COVID-19. About the study: The samples span acute and convalescent COVID-19 from the United States, Italy and Spain. PBMCs, B-cell-depleted T cells, or T cells provided the cDNA or gDNA that made up the material.

Method: immunoSEQ multiplex PCR; TCRdb's copy keeps in-frame clones and lacks some. The sample lists roughly 260,000 clones, around nine tenths occurring once. V lost 5 bases, J lost 10 bases, and 20 bases lay in between. Germline V gene lookup returns CDR1 MNHEY and CDR2 SMNVEV (reference sequence). The CDR3 is made up of 15 amino acids. Sequencing was done on a sample of peripheral blood. The receptor comes from a man aged 35 to 55 who had recovered from COVID-19. The chain uses TRBV27 and TRBJ1-4, with D perhaps TRBD1 (6 bases). CDR3 in amino acids: CASSPRGGGLGKLFF. CDR3 bases: TGTGCCAGCAGTCCACGCGGTGGGGGCCTGGGAAAACTGTTTTTT.